The 14 T cell receptor beta chains presented below share a single source sample, sequenced in a study of blood T cell repertoires in COVID-19. Produced via immunoSEQ multiplex PCR; TCRdb's table is partial and in-frame only. The sample holds roughly 330,000 clones, about 89% seen once. The sample taken for sequencing was peripheral blood. The receptor source for this set is a man aged 18 to 30 who had recovered from COVID-19.

This sequence joins TRBV7-9 and TRBJ2-4, with TRBD1 as a possible D gene (5 bases). Germline V gene data show CDR1 as SEHNR and CDR2 as FQNEAQ (reference sequence). This CDR3 comprises 19 residues. Trimming left V 1 base short and J 5 bases short, with 24 bases between. The CDR3 loop is CASSLGPIGQGLKQNIQYF. DNA of the CDR3: TGTGCCAGCAGCTTAGGGCCCATAGGGCAGGGCCTAAAACAAAACATTCAGTACTTC.

The rearrangement joins TRBV5-1 to TRBJ1-1; 10 bases map to TRBD1. The J segment lost 6 bases and the V segment lost 0 bases, leaving 8 bases of the junction unmatched. The CDR3 covers 16 residues. Germline V gene sequence: CDR1 SGHRS, CDR2 YFSETQ. The CDR3 here is CASSLGWGQGSAEAFF. CDR3 coding DNA: TGCGCCAGCAGCTTGGGCTGGGGACAGGGGAGCGCTGAAGCTTTCTTT. Combining the CDR3 with reference TRBV5-1 and TRBJ1-1 gives the whole variable domain KAGVTQTPRYLIKTRGQQVTLSCSPISGHRSVSWYQQTPGQGLQFLFEYFSETQRNKGNFPGRFSGRQFSNSRSEMNVSTLELGDSALYLCASSLGWGQGSAEAFFGQGTRLTVV.

The chain carries TRBV7-9 and TRBJ2-5; 7 nucleotides line up with TRBD1. V shed 5 bases and J 3 bases; nucleotides not matched to a gene: 6. Germline V gives CDR1 SEHNR, CDR2 FQNEAQ (reference sequence). CDR3 length: 14 amino acids. The CDR3 here is CASSPRQGKETQYF. The CDR3 DNA reads as TGTGCCAGCAGCCCAAGACAGGGAAAAGAGACCCAGTACTTC.

This clone has a single count. The chain employs TRBV4-2 and TRBJ1-1; 9 nucleotides line up with TRBD1. The germline V gene encodes CDR1 LGHNA and CDR2 YNFKEQ. The V segment lost 6 bases and the J segment 8 bases; nucleotides outside the gene matches: 13. The CDR3 extends over 15 amino acids. CDR3 loop: CASRPQEGQGREAFF. In DNA form, the CDR3 reads TGTGCCAGCAGACCCCAAGAGGGACAGGGACGGGAAGCTTTCTTT.

The rearrangement uses TRBV15 and TRBJ2-7; possibly TRBD1 for D (6 bases). V shed 0 bases and J shed 6 bases, with 15 bases lying between them. Germline V lookup: CDR1 LNHNV, CDR2 YYDKDF (reference sequence). This CDR3 contains 15 residues. The CDR3 reads CATSRDRGFSSEQYF. Here the CDR3 DNA reads TGTGCCACCAGCAGAGACAGGGGCTTTAGTTCCGAGCAGTACTTC.

The rearrangement joins TRBV29-1 to TRBJ2-5, with D unresolved. CDR1 is SQVTM, CDR2 ANQGSEA, per germline. Trimming stripped 6 bases from V and 5 bases from J, with 7 bases between. This CDR3 comprises 10 residues. In DNA form, the CDR3 reads TGCAGCGTGTCGGTCGAGACCCAGTACTTC. Its protein product is CSVSVETQYF.

V gene TRBV30 combines with J gene TRBJ2-1; tentative D call: TRBD2 (7 bases). The ends were cut back, 8 bases at V and 2 bases at J, with 16 bases in the middle. Germline V gives CDR1 GTSNPN, CDR2 SVGIG (reference sequence). This CDR3 is built from 14 residues. The CDR3 DNA reads TGTGCCGGGGGGGCCCCGGGCACCTACAATGAGCAGTTCTTC. This gives the protein CAGGAPGTYNEQFF.

The chain uses TRBV6-5 and TRBJ2-3; TRBD1 might be the D (6 bases). The CDR3 has 13 residues. Deletions cut 10 bases from V and 5 bases from J, with 16 bases between. CDR1 MNHEY and CDR2 SVGAGI come from the germline V gene. The chain's CDR3 is CANSDRRKDTQYF. CDR3 nucleotides: TGTGCCAATTCGGACAGACGCAAAGATACGCAGTATTTT.

V usage is TRBV29-1 and J usage is TRBJ1-2; D is perhaps TRBD1 (6 bases). V was pared by 3 bases and J by 4 bases, with 9 bases between. This CDR3 is built from 12 residues. Germline-derived CDR1 and CDR2 are SQVTM and ANQGSEA. This CDR3 is CSVETGLYGYTF. The CDR3 coding sequence is TGCAGCGTTGAGACAGGCCTCTATGGCTACACCTTC. Supplemented by reference TRBV29-1 and TRBJ1-2, the full variable domain reads SAVISQKPSRDICQRGTSLTIQCQVDSQVTMMFWYRQQPGQSLTLIATANQGSEATYESGFVIDKFPISRPNLTFSTLTVSNMSPEDSSIYLCSVETGLYGYTFGSGTRLTVV.

This chain links TRBV5-5 with TRBJ2-5; 8 nucleotides align to TRBD2. The CDR3 runs 15 residues. J lost 4 bases, V lost 0 bases, and 5 bases had no gene match. From germline, CDR1 is SGHKS and CDR2 YYEKEE (reference sequence). The CDR3 here is CASSLEASGGETQYF. For the CDR3, the DNA is TGTGCCAGCAGCTTGGAAGCCAGCGGGGGAGAGACCCAGTACTTC.

The chain joins TRBV6-5 to TRBJ1-6; unclear D gene. The length of the CDR3 is 16 residues. The V gene lost 2 bases and the J gene lost 9 bases, with 17 bases spanning the gap. Germline-derived CDR1 and CDR2 are MNHEY and SVGAGI. The CDR3 spells CASSYSLHGRVSPLHF. The CDR3 DNA reads TGTGCCAGCAGTTACAGTCTTCACGGTCGGGTTTCACCCCTCCACTTT.

The gene calls are TRBV7-9 and TRBJ1-1; unclear D gene. The CDR3 loop spans 11 amino acids. CDR1 is SEHNR, CDR2 FQNEAQ, per germline (reference sequence). V was shortened by 7 bases and J by 8 bases, with 11 bases between the two germline ends. The CDR3 sequence is CASTPAYEAFF. Here the CDR3 DNA reads TGTGCCAGCACACCAGCGTACGAAGCTTTCTTT.

The chain carries TRBV20-1 and TRBJ1-4; no firm D call. Germline values: CDR1 DFQATT, CDR2 SNEGSKA (reference sequence). CDR3 length: 14 residues. V lost 4 bases, J lost 3 bases, and 12 bases lay in between. DNA of the CDR3: TGCAGTGCTACTGACGGGGTGGCTAATGAAAAACTGTTTTTT. This sequence encodes CSATDGVANEKLFF.

The V and J genes are TRBV27 and TRBJ2-5; 11 bases match TRBD2. Germline CDR1 reads MNHEY; CDR2 reads SMNVEV (reference sequence). CDR3 length equals 16 residues. The V gene end was trimmed by 5 bases and the J gene end by 4 bases; junction bases not matched to a gene: 9. The CDR3: CASSPLLAGVRETQYF. In nucleotides, the CDR3 is TGTGCCAGCAGTCCCCTACTAGCGGGAGTTAGAGAGACCCAGTACTTC.